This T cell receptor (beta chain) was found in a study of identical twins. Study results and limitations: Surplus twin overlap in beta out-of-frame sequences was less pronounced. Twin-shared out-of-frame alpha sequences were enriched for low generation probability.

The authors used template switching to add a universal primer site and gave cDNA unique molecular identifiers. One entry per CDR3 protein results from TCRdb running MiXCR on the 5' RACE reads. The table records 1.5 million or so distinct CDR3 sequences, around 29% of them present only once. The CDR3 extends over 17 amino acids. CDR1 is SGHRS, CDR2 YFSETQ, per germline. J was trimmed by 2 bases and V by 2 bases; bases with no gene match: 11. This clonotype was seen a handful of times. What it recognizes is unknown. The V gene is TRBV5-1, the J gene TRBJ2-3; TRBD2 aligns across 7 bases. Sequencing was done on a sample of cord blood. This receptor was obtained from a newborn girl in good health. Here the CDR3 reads CASSLGFGGRPTDTQYF. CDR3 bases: TGCGCCAGCAGCTTAGGTTTTGGCGGGAGACCCACAGATACGCAGTATTTT.